What follows are 4 T cell receptor beta chains derived from one specimen sequenced in a study of blood T cell repertoires in COVID-19. Generated by immunoSEQ multiplex PCR, the TCRdb table keeps only in-frame clones and is missing some. Of about 120,000 clones in the sample, 82% are singletons; the top ten hold approximately 4.5%. The sample comprised peripheral blood. The source is a woman in her 70s with acute or convalescent COVID-19.

This clone has more than one count but fewer than ten. The J gene is TRBJ1-2, the V gene TRBV29-1; D is uncertain. The CDR3 runs to 10 residues. V was pared by 2 bases and J by 6 bases, with 4 bases between. Per the germline V gene, CDR1 is SQVTM and CDR2 is ANQGSEA. CDR3: CSVERDGYTF. The CDR3 nucleotides read TGCAGCGTTGAACGGGATGGCTACACCTTC.

The CDR3 region has the DNA TGTGCCACCAGCAGGGACAGGATCTTGCAGCCCCAGCATTTT. Its translation is CATSRDRILQPQHF. The chain employs TRBV15 and TRBJ1-5; 7 bases align to TRBD1. The CDR3 is made up of 14 amino acids. From germline, CDR1 is LNHNV and CDR2 YYDKDF (reference sequence). After removal of 3 bases from V and 7 bases from J, the junction contained 6 bases not matched to a gene.

The rearrangement joins TRBV6-2 or TRBV6-3 to TRBJ1-1; D is ambiguous. Germline V CDR1 and CDR2: MNHEY, SVGEGT. The CDR3 is 16 residues long. V lost 2 bases to trimming and J lost 0 bases, with 13 bases between them. CDR3 protein: CASSYDVAGLNTEAFF. The CDR3 DNA sequence: TGTGCCAGCAGTTACGATGTGGCGGGATTGAACACTGAAGCTTTCTTT.

J is TRBJ2-5 and V is TRBV7-9, with a weak D call TRBD1 (6 bases). Trimming shortened V by 4 bases and J by 0 bases, and 12 bases separated the two germline ends. The CDR3 runs 15 residues. Germline CDR1 SEHNR, CDR2 FQNEAQ (reference sequence). The CDR3 DNA is TGTGCCAGCAGCTCGGGACAACTTTACCAAGAGACCCAGTACTTC. This translates into CASSSGQLYQETQYF. The full variable domain, its missing parts supplied by reference TRBV7-9 and TRBJ2-5, is DTGVSQNPRHKITKRGQNVTFRCDPISEHNRLYWYRQTLGQGPEFLTYFQNEAQLEKSRLLSDRFSAERPKGSFSTLEIQRTEQGDSAMYLCASSSGQLYQETQYFGPGTRLLVL.